These 3 T cell receptor beta chains originate from one sample sequenced in a study of response to subunit inactivated influenza vaccine. TCRdb re-called the RT-PCR reads with MiXCR, one entry per CDR3 protein. The table has 600,000 to 700,000 distinct CDR3 sequences, around 15% seen once; the top ten hold 7.6%. This sample comprised PBMCs from blood, obtained around two weeks before vaccination. All receptors derive from a man between 50 and 59 years old who received an inactivated influenza vaccine.

This clonotype was counted between two and nine times. CDR3 protein: CASSFGAVIGNTEAFF. The CDR3 region has the DNA TGTGCCAGCAGTTTCGGGGCAGTTATCGGGAACACTGAAGCTTTCTTT. The V and J genes are TRBV27 and TRBJ1-1; D is perhaps TRBD1 (5 bases). V lost 3 bases and J lost 1, with 15 bases in between. Per the germline V gene, CDR1 is MNHEY and CDR2 is SMNVEV (reference sequence). There are 16 residues in the CDR3.

The chain carries TRBV29-1 and TRBJ2-2; perhaps D is TRBD1 or TRBD2 (5 bases each). Trimming cost V 4 bases and J 4 bases, with 13 bases left between them. The CDR3 is 14 amino acids. Germline V CDR1 and CDR2: SQVTM, ANQGSEA. The CDR3 sequence is CSVARGAGTGELFF. The CDR3 bases are TGCAGCGTTGCGCGTGGGGCGGGCACCGGGGAGCTGTTTTTT.

The J gene is TRBJ2-3, the V gene TRBV10-3; 8 bases map to TRBD2. With 9 bases clipped from V and 1 base from J, the junction kept 3 bases outside the gene matches. In germline, CDR1 is ENHRY, CDR2 SYGVKD. CDR3 length: 13 amino acids. CDR3 in amino acids: CAMKAGGTDTQYF. CDR3 nucleotide sequence: TGTGCCATGAAAGCGGGAGGCACAGATACGCAGTATTTT.